The 24 T cell receptor beta chains given below trace back to one sample, sequenced in a study of vaccination and CD4 T cells after COVID-19. No antigen is known for these receptors. The treatment was: roughly nine-day PBMC culture with coronavirus spike peptide pools or control peptides (ViraFEST assay). Sequencing of cultured CD4+ T cell DNA used the Oncomine TCR Beta short-read assay. TCRdb re-analysed the PCR reads in MiXCR, keeping a single row per CDR3 protein. The sample lists roughly 7,200 distinct CDR3 sequences, approximately 60% occurring once. The sample was CD4+ T cells from blood, cultured in vitro. These receptors all stem from a human donor who had recovered from COVID-19.

J is TRBJ1-1 and V is TRBV6-1, with D perhaps matching TRBD1 (6 bases). Germline assignment: CDR1 MNHNS and CDR2 SASEGT. The CDR3 has 16 residues. V lost 1 base and J lost 5, with 17 bases in between. CDR3 in DNA: TGTGCCAGCAGTGAAGTTGGCTTGGGGGCAGGGACTGAAGCTTTCTTT. Its translation is CASSEVGLGAGTEAFF.

DNA for the CDR3: TGCAGTGCTAGAGCAGGGAACACTGAAGCTTTCTTT. Protein product: CSARAGNTEAFF. This rearrangement joins TRBV20-1 to TRBJ1-1; D not certain. CDR3 length: 12 residues. Germline CDR1 DFQATT, CDR2 SNEGSKA (reference sequence). The V and J ends lost 1 base and 1 base respectively, with 4 bases between them.

This chain connects TRBV6-2 or TRBV6-3 to TRBJ2-5; D not certain. The germline V gene encodes CDR1 MNHEY and CDR2 SVGEGT. V was pared by 4 bases and J by 9 bases, with 15 bases between. The CDR3 runs to 13 residues. CDR3 residues: CASSSTDLKAQYF. CDR3 in DNA: TGTGCCAGCAGTTCGACGGACCTAAAGGCCCAGTACTTC.

The chain carries TRBV23-1 and TRBJ2-2; the D is unclear. TRBV23-1 counts as an open reading frame of uncertain function. Trimming cost V 0 bases and J 1 base, with 3 bases left between them. CDR3 length equals 14 residues. In DNA, the CDR3 is TGCGCCAGCAGTCAATCCTGGAACACCGGGGAGCTGTTTTTT. Its protein product is CASSQSWNTGELFF.

The rearrangement joins TRBV2 to TRBJ2-2, with TRBD2 as a possible D gene (5 bases). Germline CDR1 reads SNHLY; CDR2 reads FYNNEI. V was cut by 8 bases and J by 1 base, with 11 bases left in between. This CDR3 has 14 residues. The CDR3, as DNA: TGTGCCAGCCTACACGGGGTGAACACCGGGGAGCTGTTTTTT. Protein sequence: CASLHGVNTGELFF.

The CDR3 DNA sequence: TGTGCCAGCAGTTACTCGCCCGGGACTTCGAATGAGCAGTTCTTC. This encodes CASSYSPGTSNEQFF. This chain links TRBV6-5 with TRBJ2-1, with D possibly matching TRBD2 (6 bases). The V end was cut by 0 bases, the J end by 7 bases, with 13 bases between. Germline V gene sequence: CDR1 MNHEY, CDR2 SVGAGI. The CDR3 contains 15 residues.

The chain links TRBV27 to TRBJ2-5, with D possibly matching TRBD2 (5 bases). The V end was cut by 3 bases, the J end by 2 bases, with 16 bases between. Germline loops: CDR1 MNHEY, CDR2 SMNVEV (reference sequence). The CDR3 extends over 16 amino acids. The CDR3 nucleotides are TGTGCCAGCAGTTTGCGAGGGTACGCCGGTCAAGAGACCCAGTACTTC. Translating it yields CASSLRGYAGQETQYF.

This clonotype was detected only once. In DNA form, the CDR3 reads TGTGCCAGCAGCGTTTCAGGCCAAGAGACCCAGTACTTC. It yields the protein CASSVSGQETQYF. The chain combines TRBV7-3 with TRBJ2-5; no definite D call. This CDR3 region has 13 residues. Per germline, CDR1 SGHTA and CDR2 FQGTGA. V gave up 5 bases and J gave up 1 base, with 8 bases separating them.

The DNA of the CDR3 is TGCAGTGCCTCGGGAGCGGGTGAGCAGTACTTC. Translated: CSASGAGEQYF. This chain connects TRBV20-1 to TRBJ2-7; tentatively, D is TRBD2 (6 bases). V gave up 6 bases and J gave up 7 bases, with 13 bases separating them. Germline V gives CDR1 DFQATT, CDR2 SNEGSKA (reference sequence). The CDR3 sequence is 11 residues long.

The chain joins TRBV21-1 to TRBJ2-7; TRBD1 reflects the table's D call only, with no check against the DNA. TRBV21-1 is noted as a pseudogene. The CDR3 consists of 15 residues. The CDR3 region has the DNA TGTGCCAGCAGCAAATCCGGGACAGGGGGCTACGAGCAGTACTTC. As protein: CASSKSGTGGYEQYF.

The J gene is TRBJ1-1, the V gene TRBV7-2; no firm D call. From germline, CDR1 is SGHTA and CDR2 FQGNSA. Trimming took off 3 bases at V and 3 bases at J, with 8 bases between the two ends. The CDR3 is 13 residues long. CDR3 DNA: TGTGCCAGCAGCTTGGTCGCGTACACTGAAGCTTTCTTT. It yields the protein CASSLVAYTEAFF.

This clonotype counts as large. The CDR3 region is CASSFRVQGSFGYTF. CDR3 sequence (DNA): TGTGCCAGCAGCTTTCGGGTACAGGGCTCGTTCGGCTACACCTTC. The J gene is TRBJ1-2, the V gene TRBV11-2, with D tentatively TRBD1 (6 bases). This CDR3 region has 15 residues. Looked up from germline, CDR1 is SGHAT and CDR2 is FQNNGV. V dropped 3 bases and J dropped 8 bases, with 19 bases sitting between them.

This rearrangement joins TRBV15 to TRBJ1-4; D is undetermined. CDR3 length: 15 residues. CDR1 and CDR2 (germline): LNHNV, YYDKDF (reference sequence). Trimming stripped 0 bases from V and 8 bases from J, with 13 bases between. The CDR3 nucleotides read TGTGCCACCAGCAGAGATATAGTTCAAGGGGAAAAACTGTTTTTT. Translated, it gives CATSRDIVQGEKLFF. Full variable domain (missing parts from reference TRBV15 and TRBJ1-4): DAMVIQNPRYQVTQFGKPVTLSCSQTLNHNVMYWYQQKSSQAPKLLFHYYDKDFNNEADTPDNFQSRRPNTSFCFLDIRSPGLGDTAMYLCATSRDIVQGEKLFFGSGTQLSVL.

This clonotype occurred a few times. The V and J genes are TRBV15 and TRBJ1-4; D uncertain. CDR3 size: 15 residues. CDR1 and CDR2 from the germline V gene are LNHNV and YYDKDF (reference sequence). Trimming shortened V by 0 bases and J by 4 bases, and 9 bases separated the two germline ends. Here the CDR3 DNA reads TGTGCCACCAGCAGAGATGGAGCTCGTAATGAAAAACTGTTTTTT. Translating it yields CATSRDGARNEKLFF.

V usage is TRBV11-2 and J usage is TRBJ1-1; TRBD1 aligns across 9 bases. The germline V gene has CDR1 SGHAT and CDR2 FQNNGV. The V gene end was trimmed by 3 bases and the J gene end by 4 bases; junction bases not matched to a gene: 12. The CDR3 consists of 17 residues. This chain's CDR3 is CASSFRGDRVLGTEAFF. The CDR3 nucleotides read TGTGCCAGCAGCTTTAGGGGGGACAGGGTTTTGGGCACTGAAGCTTTCTTT.

DNA of the CDR3: TGTGCCAGCAGCCTGGGGTCACATCAGCCCCAGCATTTT. Its protein is CASSLGSHQPQHF. The chain joins TRBV14 to TRBJ1-5; D is unclear. The CDR3 extends over 13 amino acids. Trimming stripped 4 bases from V and 5 bases from J, with 9 bases between. Germline V gene data show CDR1 as SGHDN and CDR2 as FVKESK.

CDR3 nucleotide sequence: TGCAGTGCTAGAGACGCGGGGGGGATAGATACGCAGTATTTT. Its protein is CSARDAGGIDTQYF. The chain has TRBV20-1 and TRBJ2-3; 9 bases agree with TRBD2. Germline V gives CDR1 DFQATT, CDR2 SNEGSKA (reference sequence). The CDR3 loop spans 14 amino acids. The junction had 3 bases not matched to a gene; V was cut back by 0 bases and J by 5 bases.

The J gene is TRBJ2-1, the V gene TRBV6-1, with TRBD2 identical over 10 bases. Germline CDR1 reads MNHNS; CDR2 reads SASEGT. V gave up 5 bases and J gave up 9 bases; unmatched junction bases: 13. This CDR3 contains 16 residues. CDR3 bases: TGTGCCAGCAGTACGACCGGGACTAGCGTAATAGGTGAGCAGTTCTTC. Encoded protein: CASSTTGTSVIGEQFF.

The rearrangement links TRBV28 to TRBJ2-7; 8 bases match TRBD1. This CDR3 is 15 amino acids long. J was trimmed by 5 bases and V by 6 bases; bases with no gene match: 12. CDR1 is MDHEN, CDR2 SYDVKM, per germline. The CDR3 protein is CASSPWTGSIDEQYF. The CDR3 DNA reads as TGTGCCAGCAGCCCTTGGACAGGGTCTATCGACGAGCAGTACTTC. The full variable domain, its missing parts supplied by reference TRBV28 and TRBJ2-7, is DVKVTQSSRYLVKRTGEKVFLECVQDMDHENMFWYRQDPGLGLRLIYFSYDVKMKEKGDIPEGYSVSREKKERFSLILESASTNQTSMYLCASSPWTGSIDEQYFGPGTRLTVT.

This clonotype was observed a handful of times. The chain recombines TRBV20-1 with TRBJ2-3; 11 nucleotides agree with TRBD2. The V and J ends lost 2 bases and 1 base, in that order; junction bases with no gene match: 8. The germline V gene has CDR1 DFQATT and CDR2 SNEGSKA (reference sequence). CDR3 length equals 17 residues. CDR3 DNA sequence: TGCAGTGCTAGATTTCCTAGCGGGGGGATACGCACAGATACGCAGTATTTT. Its translation: CSARFPSGGIRTDTQYF.

The V call is TRBV12-3 or TRBV12-4, the J call TRBJ1-1, with unresolved D. Trimming shortened V by 3 bases and J by 1 base, and 6 bases separated the two germline ends. This CDR3 comprises 13 residues. The CDR3 loop is CASSLGENTEAFF. The CDR3 DNA reads TGTGCCAGCAGTTTGGGCGAGAACACTGAAGCTTTCTTT.

CDR3 region: CASKGTSGAGELFF. CDR3 bases: TGTGCCAGTAAGGGGACTAGCGGGGCCGGGGAGCTGTTTTTT. This chain links TRBV19 with TRBJ2-2; 13 bases agree with TRBD2. Germline values: CDR1 LNHDA, CDR2 SQIVND (reference sequence). This CDR3 has 14 amino acids. V lost 7 bases, J lost 6 bases, and 2 bases stayed unmatched.

The rearrangement uses TRBV6-1 and TRBJ1-5, with 9 bases identical to TRBD1. The CDR3 has 15 residues. J lost 4 bases, V lost 10 bases, and 11 bases had no gene match. CDR1 is MNHNS and CDR2 is SASEGT in the germline V gene. DNA of the CDR3: TGTGCCACCGTTCCAGGGACAGGGTTAAATCAGCCCCAGCATTTT. Amino acid sequence: CATVPGTGLNQPQHF.

The chain couples TRBV5-1 to TRBJ2-6, with D possibly TRBD1 on 5 matching bases. CDR3 length: 15 amino acids. The V end lost 0 bases, the J end lost 4 bases, and 8 bases lay between the germline ends. Germline V gives CDR1 SGHRS, CDR2 YFSETQ. CDR3 bases: TGCGCCAGCAGCTTGGGGGCAGGGGGGGCCAACGTCCTGACTTTC. Protein product: CASSLGAGGANVLTF.